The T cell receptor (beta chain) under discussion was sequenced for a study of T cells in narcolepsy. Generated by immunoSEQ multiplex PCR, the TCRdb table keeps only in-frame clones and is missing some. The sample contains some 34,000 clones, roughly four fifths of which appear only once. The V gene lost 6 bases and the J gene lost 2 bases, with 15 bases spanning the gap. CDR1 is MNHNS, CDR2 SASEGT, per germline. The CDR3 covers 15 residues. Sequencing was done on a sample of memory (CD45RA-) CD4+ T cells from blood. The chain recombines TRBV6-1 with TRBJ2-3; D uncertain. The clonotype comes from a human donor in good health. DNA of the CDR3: TGTGCCAGCAGAGAAAGTAGCAGGCCCACAGATACGCAGTATTTT. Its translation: CASRESSRPTDTQYF.